The clone carrying this T cell receptor beta chain was observed a few times. The antigen remains undetermined. This specimen comes from a study of T cells in Graves' hyperthyroidism and ophthalmopathy. Study-level points and caveats: In validation, the model predicted ophthalmopathy. These predictions came a median roughly 6 months before onset. By a 13 V-J model, ophthalmopathy was set apart from stable hyperthyroidism.

Amplification yielded TCR beta CDR3 regions, with RNA transcripts as the source. In the first-round RT-PCR of the TCR CDR3, the HTBI primer set was used. TCRdb re-called the multiplex PCR reads with MiXCR, one entry per CDR3 protein. The sample shows 450,000 to 700,000 distinct CDR3 sequences, 35% to 55% of them seen only once. On the basis of clinical symptoms, serum thyroxine and TRAb, thyroid ultrasound and orbital computed tomography, diagnoses were made. Trimming shortened V by 1 base and J by 3 bases, and 7 bases separated the two germline ends. The CDR3 runs to 14 residues. Germline CDR1 reads LGHNA; CDR2 reads YNFKEQ.

The chain couples TRBV4-2 to TRBJ1-3; no definite D call. The sequencing input was peripheral blood or thyroid tissue (not recorded which). This clonotype originated in an adult woman with Graves' disease, either hyperthyroidism or ophthalmopathy (not recorded which). This CDR3 is CASSQVRFGNTIYF. The CDR3 DNA is TGTGCCAGCAGCCAAGTAAGATTTGGAAACACCATATATTTT.